These 10 T cell receptor beta chains share one sample of origin, sequenced in a study of cytomegalovirus exposure and HLA in healthy donors. PCR involved 60 Vbeta and 13 Jbeta primers. The method was immunoSEQ multiplex PCR; TCRdb's version includes in-frame clones alone and lacks a portion of them. The sample lists 210,000 or so clones; 70% to 90% were seen once. The sample consisted of PBMCs. The receptor set was obtained from a human donor in good health.

For this clone: The identical CDR3 is also encoded by other nucleotide sequences in the sample. The chain links TRBV18 to TRBJ1-5; TRBD1 is a possible D gene (5 bases). The CDR3 contains 14 residues. V gave up 3 bases and J gave up 1 base, with 7 bases separating them. Germline V CDR1 and CDR2: KGHSH, LQKENI. The CDR3 DNA is TGTGCCAGCTCACCCGGGGGGAGCAATCAGCCCCAGCATTTT. Translated: CASSPGGSNQPQHF.

The rearrangement links TRBV28 to TRBJ1-5; possible D gene TRBD1, 5 bases. Germline assignment: CDR1 MDHEN and CDR2 SYDVKM. The CDR3 runs 15 residues. Trimming removed 6 bases from V and 0 bases from J, with 12 bases in between. In nucleotides, the CDR3 is TGTGCCAGCAGCTCCGACAGTTATAGCAATCAGCCCCAGCATTTT. It yields the protein CASSSDSYSNQPQHF.

V gene TRBV28 combines with J gene TRBJ2-7, with 7 bases aligning to TRBD1. Losses at the gene ends were 4 bases for V and 0 bases for J; bases not matched to a gene: 6. The CDR3 is 15 residues long. The germline CDR1 and CDR2 sequences are MDHEN and SYDVKM. For the CDR3, the DNA is TGTGCCAGCAGTTCGGGACAGACAGCCTCCTACGAGCAGTACTTC. Encoded protein: CASSSGQTASYEQYF.

The rearrangement uses TRBV4-1 and TRBJ1-2; D is possibly TRBD1 (5 bases). Deletions cut 5 bases from V and 6 bases from J, with 19 bases between. Germline-derived CDR1 and CDR2 are MGHRA and YSYEKL. The CDR3 is made up of 15 amino acids. CDR3 DNA: TGCGCCAGCAGCTCCATTCAACAGGATGGGAATGGCTACACCTTC. This sequence encodes CASSSIQQDGNGYTF.

The chain combines TRBV19 with TRBJ1-2; weak D call: TRBD1 (6 bases). Germline-derived CDR1 and CDR2 are LNHDA and SQIVND (reference sequence). The length of the CDR3 is 13 residues. V lost 2 bases and J 5 bases, leaving 9 bases between the germline ends. DNA of the CDR3: TGTGCCAGTAGTATAAGGGACACTTATGGCTACACCTTC. Its protein is CASSIRDTYGYTF. Supplemented by reference TRBV19 and TRBJ1-2, the full variable domain reads DGGITQSPKYLFRKEGQNVTLSCEQNLNHDAMYWYRQDPGQGLRLIYYSQIVNDFQKGDIAEGYSVSREKKESFPLTVTSAQKNPTAFYLCASSIRDTYGYTFGSGTRLTVV.

The chain has TRBV15 and TRBJ1-1, with 9 positions matching TRBD1. Germline loops: CDR1 LNHNV, CDR2 YYDKDF (reference sequence). After removal of 6 bases from V and 8 bases from J, the junction contained 10 bases not matched to a gene. The CDR3 extends over 14 amino acids. The CDR3 loop reads CATRITGTGSEAFF. CDR3 sequence (DNA): TGTGCCACCAGGATAACCGGGACAGGGTCAGAAGCTTTCTTT.

The chain has TRBV7-3 and TRBJ2-3; D possibly corresponds to TRBD2 (6 bases). The CDR3 loop spans 15 amino acids. Germline CDR1 SGHTA, CDR2 FQGTGA. V was cut by 5 bases and J by 0 bases, with 12 bases left in between. CDR3 sequence: CASSARRESTDTQYF. The CDR3 DNA sequence: TGTGCCAGCAGCGCGCGGCGGGAAAGCACAGATACGCAGTATTTT. Filled out from reference TRBV7-3 and TRBJ2-3, the complete variable domain reads GAGVSQTPSNKVTEKGKYVELRCDPISGHTALYWYRQSLGQGPEFLIYFQGTGAADDSGLPNDRFFAVRPEGSVSTLKIQRTERGDSAVYLCASSARRESTDTQYFGPGTRLTVL.

This chain uses TRBV19 with TRBJ2-3, with 10 bases matching TRBD1. Per germline, CDR1 LNHDA and CDR2 SQIVND (reference sequence). V shed 9 bases and J 2 bases; nucleotides not matched to a gene: 8. The CDR3 spans 15 residues. CDR3 sequence reads: CASAGTGAFTDTQYF. The CDR3 nucleotides are TGTGCCAGCGCCGGGACAGGGGCTTTCACAGATACGCAGTATTTT. Based on the CDR3 plus reference TRBV19 and TRBJ2-3, the full variable domain is DGGITQSPKYLFRKEGQNVTLSCEQNLNHDAMYWYRQDPGQGLRLIYYSQIVNDFQKGDIAEGYSVSREKKESFPLTVTSAQKNPTAFYLCASAGTGAFTDTQYFGPGTRLTVL.

About this clone itself: Other DNA variants within this sample encode the same CDR3. The chain uses TRBV20-1 and TRBJ2-7; possibly TRBD1 for D (5 bases). Germline V lookup: CDR1 DFQATT, CDR2 SNEGSKA (reference sequence). The V end was cut by 5 bases, the J end by 3 bases, with 8 bases between. CDR3 size: 11 residues. The CDR3 loop is CSALDSYEQYF. CDR3 DNA: TGCAGTGCTTTAGACAGCTACGAGCAGTACTTC.

Details on this clone: At one end the junction does not follow the germline gene, possibly because of a read error. The rearrangement joins TRBV7-9 to TRBJ2-1; possible D gene TRBD2, 6 bases. CDR3 length equals 17 residues. Germline V gene data show CDR1 as SEHNR and CDR2 as FQNEAQ (reference sequence). Written as DNA, the CDR3 is TGTTCCAGCAGCCTTCCGGGACTTGGAATCGAGAGGGGTGAGCAGTTCTTC. Translation: CSSSLPGLGIERGEQFF. Together with reference TRBV7-9 and TRBJ2-1, the CDR3 gives the full variable domain: DTGVSQNPRHKITKRGQNVTFRCDPISEHNRLYWYRQTLGQGPEFLTYFQNEAQLEKSRLLSDRFSAERPKGSFSTLEIQRTEQGDSAMYLCSSSLPGLGIERGEQFFGPGTRLTVL.